This T cell receptor beta chain was documented in a study of graft-versus-host responses after intestinal transplantation. General study findings and limits: Declines in HvG clones occurring early post-transplant were associated with peak circulating GvH clone levels.

Concerning this clone itself: What it recognizes is unknown. Other DNA sequences in this specimen translate into the identical CDR3.

Libraries were prepared by immunoSEQ multiplex PCR; TCRdb keeps only in-frame clonotypes and omits some of them. Among tens of thousands of clones listed, around 90% were seen once. Germline CDR1 is SGHDT and CDR2 is YYEEEE. V lost 3 bases, J lost 4 bases, and 5 bases lay in between. The CDR3 covers 11 residues. The receptor was isolated from a human patient who received an intestinal transplant, so some T cells may come from the graft donor. The rearrangement links TRBV5-6 to TRBJ2-7; D unresolved. The material sequenced was bone marrow, taken less than 750 days after intestinal transplantation. The CDR3 region is CASSYGYEQYF. In DNA form, the CDR3 reads TGTGCCAGCAGCTACGGATACGAGCAGTACTTC.